A selection of T cell receptor beta chains follows, all from one sample in a study of long-term antiretroviral therapy in people with HIV. Produced via immunoSEQ multiplex PCR; TCRdb's table is partial and in-frame only. This table has fewer than 30,000 clones, approximately 83% appearing once. Sequences were derived from unsorted PBMCs, sampled 0.7 years before starting antiretroviral therapy. Receptors were obtained from a man younger than 45 with HIV. The CDR3 runs from the conserved cysteine through the conserved F or W. The order of the fields is V gene, J gene, clone size, D gene, CDR3 protein, CDR3 DNA. D genes are given only for firm matches. Not all rows give a size; the values are once, few, many and, for expanded clones, a class.

V gene: TRBV6-5; J gene: TRBJ1-5; clone size: NA; D gene: NA; CDR3 protein: CASSLQSSNQPQHF; CDR3 DNA: TGTGCCAGCAGTCTACAGTCTAGCAATCAGCCCCAGCATTTT
V gene: TRBV12-5; J gene: TRBJ2-5; clone size: NA; D gene: TRBD2; CDR3 protein: CASGLFTGTSRETQYF; CDR3 DNA: TGTGCTAGTGGTTTGTTTACCGGGACTAGCAGGGAGACCCAGTACTTC
V gene: TRBV6-1; J gene: TRBJ1-5; clone size: NA; D gene: TRBD1; CDR3 protein: CASKTGENQPQHF; CDR3 DNA: TGTGCCAGCAAGACAGGGGAGAATCAGCCCCAGCATTTT
V gene: TRBV5-4; J gene: TRBJ2-7; clone size: NA; D gene: NA; CDR3 protein: CASSPSMDRSEQYF; CDR3 DNA: TGTGCCAGCAGCCCCTCGATGGACAGAAGCGAGCAGTACTTC
V gene: TRBV6-5; J gene: TRBJ1-2; clone size: NA; D gene: NA; CDR3 protein: CASRKQLSYGYTF; CDR3 DNA: TGTGCCAGCAGGAAACAGCTTTCCTATGGCTACACCTTC
V gene: TRBV27; J gene: TRBJ1-6; clone size: NA; D gene: NA; CDR3 protein: CASGDGLFYNSPLHF; CDR3 DNA: TGTGCCAGCGGGGACGGACTATTCTATAATTCACCCCTCCACTTT
V gene: TRBV7-9; J gene: TRBJ2-4; clone size: NA; D gene: NA; CDR3 protein: CASSWSGLHIQYF; CDR3 DNA: TGTGCCAGCAGCTGGTCAGGGTTGCACATTCAGTACTTC
V gene: TRBV15; J gene: TRBJ1-6; clone size: NA; D gene: NA; CDR3 protein: CATSTRQGRNSPLHF; CDR3 DNA: TGTGCCACCAGCACCCGTCAGGGGAGGAATTCACCCCTCCACTTT
V gene: TRBV7-9; J gene: TRBJ1-1; clone size: once; D gene: TRBD1; CDR3 protein: CASRPGGTEAFF; CDR3 DNA: TGTGCCAGCAGACCAGGGGGCACTGAAGCTTTCTTT
V gene: TRBV6-1; J gene: TRBJ2-3; clone size: NA; D gene: TRBD2; CDR3 protein: CASSERRLAGMGTDTQYF; CDR3 DNA: TGTGCCAGCAGTGAACGGAGACTAGCGGGAATGGGCACAGATACGCAGTATTTT
V gene: TRBV4-3; J gene: TRBJ2-6; clone size: NA; D gene: TRBD1; CDR3 protein: CASSQEGQGGANVLTF; CDR3 DNA: TGCGCCAGCAGCCAAGAAGGACAGGGTGGGGCCAACGTCCTGACTTTC
V gene: TRBV18; J gene: TRBJ1-6; clone size: NA; D gene: NA; CDR3 protein: CASSPGGLHNSPLHF; CDR3 DNA: TGTGCCAGCTCACCTGGAGGACTGCATAATTCACCCCTCCACTTT
V gene: TRBV5-1; J gene: TRBJ2-6; clone size: NA; D gene: NA; CDR3 protein: CASSPGPTPTGANVLTF; CDR3 DNA: TGCGCCAGCAGCCCTGGGCCCACCCCAACTGGGGCCAACGTCCTGACTTTC
V gene: TRBV29-1; J gene: TRBJ2-6; clone size: NA; D gene: TRBD1; CDR3 protein: CSVEGRGQGAFGANVLTF; CDR3 DNA: TGCAGCGTTGAAGGGCGGGGACAGGGGGCTTTTGGGGCCAACGTCCTGACTTTC
V gene: TRBV28; J gene: TRBJ1-4; clone size: NA; D gene: NA; CDR3 protein: CASSLGYNEKLFF; CDR3 DNA: TGTGCCAGCAGTTTGGGTTACAATGAAAAACTGTTTTTT
V gene: TRBV2; J gene: TRBJ1-6; clone size: few; D gene: NA; CDR3 protein: CASSELRDNSPLHF; CDR3 DNA: TGTGCCAGCAGTGAACTTAGAGATAATTCACCCCTCCACTTT
V gene: TRBV28; J gene: TRBJ1-4; clone size: large; D gene: NA; CDR3 protein: CASGGWNNEKLFF; CDR3 DNA: TGTGCCAGCGGCGGGTGGAACAATGAAAAACTGTTTTTT
V gene: TRBV18; J gene: TRBJ1-2; clone size: once; D gene: TRBD1; CDR3 protein: CASSPEGQGAVNYGYTF; CDR3 DNA: TGTGCCAGCTCACCAGAGGGACAGGGGGCTGTTAACTATGGCTACACCTTC
V gene: TRBV2; J gene: TRBJ1-2; clone size: NA; D gene: NA; CDR3 protein: CASSGMAFYGYTF; CDR3 DNA: TGTGCCAGCAGTGGAATGGCGTTCTATGGCTACACCTTC
V gene: TRBV6-5; J gene: TRBJ2-5; clone size: NA; D gene: NA; CDR3 protein: CASTGGFETQYF; CDR3 DNA: TGTGCCTCAACCGGGGGTTTTGAGACCCAGTACTTC
V gene: TRBV2; J gene: TRBJ2-7; clone size: NA; D gene: TRBD2; CDR3 protein: CASSSLAVISYEQYF; CDR3 DNA: TGTGCCAGCAGTTCACTAGCGGTAATCTCCTACGAGCAGTACTTC
V gene: TRBV6-5; J gene: TRBJ1-2; clone size: NA; D gene: NA; CDR3 protein: CASSYGTDYGYTF; CDR3 DNA: TGTGCCAGCAGTTATGGGACGGACTATGGCTACACCTTC
V gene: TRBV5-1; J gene: TRBJ1-1; clone size: NA; D gene: NA; CDR3 protein: CASSSGDMNTEAFF; CDR3 DNA: TGCGCCAGCAGCTCAGGGGATATGAACACTGAAGCTTTCTTT
V gene: TRBV2; J gene: TRBJ1-5; clone size: NA; D gene: TRBD1; CDR3 protein: CASTLGTGDNNQPQHF; CDR3 DNA: TGTGCCAGCACCCTCGGGACAGGGGATAACAATCAGCCCCAGCATTTT
V gene: TRBV28; J gene: TRBJ2-3; clone size: NA; D gene: NA; CDR3 protein: CASSFGAPAGTQYF; CDR3 DNA: TGTGCCAGCAGTTTTGGAGCCCCAGCAGGTACGCAGTATTTT
V gene: TRBV19; J gene: TRBJ1-5; clone size: few; D gene: NA; CDR3 protein: CASSPYRDWQPQHF; CDR3 DNA: TGTGCCAGTAGTCCATACAGGGATTGGCAGCCCCAGCATTTT
V gene: TRBV5-4; J gene: TRBJ2-2; clone size: NA; D gene: NA; CDR3 protein: CASSLADGAGELFF; CDR3 DNA: TGTGCCAGCAGCTTGGCCGATGGAGCCGGGGAGCTGTTTTTT
V gene: TRBV7-2; J gene: TRBJ2-7; clone size: NA; D gene: NA; CDR3 protein: CASSSPTVLSREQYF; CDR3 DNA: TGTGCCAGCAGCTCCCCCACAGTCCTATCCCGCGAGCAGTACTTC
V gene: TRBV18; J gene: TRBJ2-6; clone size: NA; D gene: NA; CDR3 protein: CASSPLGPPPSGANVLTF; CDR3 DNA: TGTGCCAGCTCACCACTGGGACCGCCCCCCTCTGGGGCCAACGTCCTGACTTTC
V gene: TRBV5-1; J gene: TRBJ2-7; clone size: few; D gene: TRBD1; CDR3 protein: CASSLGTGGSEQYF; CDR3 DNA: TGCGCCAGCAGCCTCGGGACAGGGGGCTCCGAGCAGTACTTC
V gene: TRBV15; J gene: TRBJ1-1; clone size: NA; D gene: NA; CDR3 protein: CATSTGPGLNTEAFF; CDR3 DNA: TGTGCCACCAGCACTGGACCGGGATTGAACACTGAAGCTTTCTTT
V gene: TRBV23-1; J gene: TRBJ1-4; clone size: NA; D gene: NA; CDR3 protein: CASSLGKSVNEKLFF; CDR3 DNA: TGCGCCAGCAGTCTAGGGAAATCTGTCAATGAAAAACTGTTTTTT
V gene: TRBV7-6; J gene: TRBJ2-7; clone size: NA; D gene: NA; CDR3 protein: CASSLDAQRSYEQYF; CDR3 DNA: TGTGCCAGCAGCTTAGACGCACAGCGCTCCTACGAGCAGTACTTC
V gene: TRBV4-1; J gene: TRBJ2-6; clone size: NA; D gene: NA; CDR3 protein: CASSHLDLGGANVLTF; CDR3 DNA: TGCGCCAGCAGCCATCTGGATCTGGGGGGGGCCAACGTCCTGACTTTC
V gene: TRBV5-6; J gene: TRBJ1-1; clone size: NA; D gene: TRBD1; CDR3 protein: CASSMTGTVNTEAFF; CDR3 DNA: TGTGCCAGCAGCATGACCGGGACAGTGAACACTGAAGCTTTCTTT
V gene: TRBV27; J gene: TRBJ2-4; clone size: NA; D gene: NA; CDR3 protein: CASSLSRLAKNIQYF; CDR3 DNA: TGTGCCAGCAGTTTATCTAGGTTAGCCAAAAACATTCAGTACTTC
V gene: TRBV28; J gene: TRBJ1-5; clone size: few; D gene: NA; CDR3 protein: CASSFGRGSYSNQPQHF; CDR3 DNA: TGTGCCAGCAGTTTCGGCCGGGGCAGTTATAGCAATCAGCCCCAGCATTTT
V gene: TRBV5-4; J gene: TRBJ2-2; clone size: NA; D gene: NA; CDR3 protein: CASSRRDRNTGELFF; CDR3 DNA: TGTGCCAGCAGCAGGCGGGACAGGAACACCGGGGAGCTGTTTTTT
V gene: TRBV7-9; J gene: TRBJ1-5; clone size: NA; D gene: TRBD1; CDR3 protein: CASSLGDRAWQPQHF; CDR3 DNA: TGTGCCAGCAGCTTAGGGGACAGGGCTTGGCAGCCCCAGCATTTT
V gene: TRBV11-2; J gene: TRBJ2-1; clone size: NA; D gene: NA; CDR3 protein: CASSSRLVGNEQFF; CDR3 DNA: TGTGCCAGCAGCTCAAGACTAGTCGGCAATGAGCAGTTCTTC
V gene: TRBV5-1; J gene: TRBJ1-2; clone size: NA; D gene: NA; CDR3 protein: CASSPLQGDYGYTF; CDR3 DNA: TGCGCCAGCAGCCCCCTACAGGGAGACTATGGCTACACCTTC
V gene: TRBV18; J gene: TRBJ2-5; clone size: NA; D gene: TRBD1; CDR3 protein: CASSPRDRGMETQYF; CDR3 DNA: TGTGCCAGCTCACCACGGGACAGGGGTATGGAGACCCAGTACTTC
V gene: TRBV6-1; J gene: TRBJ1-3; clone size: once; D gene: NA; CDR3 protein: CASSEYGYSGNTIYF; CDR3 DNA: TGTGCCAGCAGTGAATACGGATACTCTGGAAACACCATATATTTT
V gene: TRBV18; J gene: TRBJ2-5; clone size: NA; D gene: TRBD1; CDR3 protein: CASSPGQGALQETQYF; CDR3 DNA: TGTGCCAGCTCACCGGGACAGGGGGCCCTCCAAGAGACCCAGTACTTC
V gene: TRBV5-1; J gene: TRBJ2-2; clone size: NA; D gene: NA; CDR3 protein: CASSLRGQNTGELFF; CDR3 DNA: TGCGCCAGCAGCTTGAGGGGACAGAACACCGGGGAGCTGTTTTTT
V gene: TRBV9; J gene: TRBJ2-7; clone size: NA; D gene: NA; CDR3 protein: CALAPAPYEQYF; CDR3 DNA: TGTGCCCTGGCTCCCGCTCCCTACGAGCAGTACTTC
V gene: TRBV28; J gene: TRBJ2-7; clone size: NA; D gene: TRBD1; CDR3 protein: CASQATGVPNYEQYF; CDR3 DNA: TGTGCCAGCCAAGCCACAGGGGTCCCAAACTACGAGCAGTACTTC
V gene: TRBV20-1; J gene: TRBJ2-5; clone size: NA; D gene: NA; CDR3 protein: CSATTRGGQYF; CDR3 DNA: TGCAGTGCTACAACTAGGGGCGGCCAGTACTTC
V gene: TRBV6-5; J gene: TRBJ2-1; clone size: few; D gene: NA; CDR3 protein: CASSAGSPDEQFF; CDR3 DNA: TGTGCCAGCAGTGCCGGGTCTCCTGATGAGCAGTTCTTC
V gene: TRBV7-9; J gene: TRBJ2-5; clone size: NA; D gene: TRBD1; CDR3 protein: CASSLTGNGETQYF; CDR3 DNA: TGTGCCAGCAGCTTGACAGGGAACGGAGAGACCCAGTACTTC
V gene: TRBV2; J gene: TRBJ2-3; clone size: NA; D gene: TRBD2; CDR3 protein: CASSRLAASTDTQYF; CDR3 DNA: TGTGCCAGCAGTAGACTAGCGGCTAGCACAGATACGCAGTATTTT
V gene: TRBV7-6; J gene: TRBJ2-3; clone size: once; D gene: NA; CDR3 protein: CASSLGQATDTQYF; CDR3 DNA: TGTGCCAGCAGCTTAGGACAGGCCACAGATACGCAGTATTTT
V gene: TRBV9; J gene: TRBJ1-3; clone size: NA; D gene: NA; CDR3 protein: CASSVDRGLSGNTIYF; CDR3 DNA: TGTGCCAGCAGCGTAGATCGGGGCCTCTCTGGAAACACCATATATTTT